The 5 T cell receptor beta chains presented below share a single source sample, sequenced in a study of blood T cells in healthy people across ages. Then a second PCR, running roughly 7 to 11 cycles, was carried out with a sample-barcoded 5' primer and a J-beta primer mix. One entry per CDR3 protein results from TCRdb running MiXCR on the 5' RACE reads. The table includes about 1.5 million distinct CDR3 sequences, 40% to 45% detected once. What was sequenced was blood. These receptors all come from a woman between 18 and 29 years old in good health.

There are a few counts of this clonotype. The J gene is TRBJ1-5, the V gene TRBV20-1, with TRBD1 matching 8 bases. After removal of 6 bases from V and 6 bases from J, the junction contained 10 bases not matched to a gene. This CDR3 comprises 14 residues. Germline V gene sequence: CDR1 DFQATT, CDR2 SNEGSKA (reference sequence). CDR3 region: CSASPYRGTQPQHF. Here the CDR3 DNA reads TGCAGTGCCAGCCCCTACAGGGGGACTCAGCCCCAGCATTTT.

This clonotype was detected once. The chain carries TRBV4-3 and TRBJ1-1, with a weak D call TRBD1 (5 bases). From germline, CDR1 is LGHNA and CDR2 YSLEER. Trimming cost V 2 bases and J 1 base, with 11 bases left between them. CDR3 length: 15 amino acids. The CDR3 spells CASSQRTLANTEAFF. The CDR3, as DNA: TGCGCCAGCAGCCAACGGACACTCGCGAACACTGAAGCTTTCTTT.

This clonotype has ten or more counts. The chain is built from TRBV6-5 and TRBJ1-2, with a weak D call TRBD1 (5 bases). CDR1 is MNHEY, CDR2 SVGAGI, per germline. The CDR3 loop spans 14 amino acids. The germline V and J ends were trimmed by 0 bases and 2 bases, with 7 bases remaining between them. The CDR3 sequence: CASSYSQGNYGYTF. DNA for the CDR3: TGTGCCAGCAGTTACTCGCAGGGCAACTATGGCTACACCTTC.

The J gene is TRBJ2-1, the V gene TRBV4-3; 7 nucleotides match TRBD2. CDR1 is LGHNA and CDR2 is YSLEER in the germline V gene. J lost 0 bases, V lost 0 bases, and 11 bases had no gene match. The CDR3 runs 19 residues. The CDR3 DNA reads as TGCGCCAGCAGCCAAGACCCCGTGTTGGCTAGCGGCTCCTACAATGAGCAGTTCTTC. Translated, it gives CASSQDPVLASGSYNEQFF.

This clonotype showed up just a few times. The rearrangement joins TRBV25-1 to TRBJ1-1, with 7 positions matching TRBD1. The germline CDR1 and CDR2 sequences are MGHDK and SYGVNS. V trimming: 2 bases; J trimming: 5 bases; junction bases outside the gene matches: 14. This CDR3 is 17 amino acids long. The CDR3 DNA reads TGTGCCAGCAGTGAAGGAGGCGGGAGGGGGCGAGGGACTGAAGCTTTCTTT. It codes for CASSEGGGRGRGTEAFF.